A single sample gave rise to the 27 T cell receptor beta chains below, sequenced in a study of blood T cells in healthy people across ages. A second 7 to 11 cycle PCR used barcoded and J-beta primers. One entry per CDR3 protein, called by TCRdb with MiXCR from the 5' RACE reads. The sample consists of around 700,000 distinct CDR3 sequences, approximately 25% of them appearing once. This sample also belongs to another study, concerning T cells of mothers and their children.

Material for sequencing was blood. These receptors were taken from a boy between 10 and 17 years old in good health.

This clonotype was counted ten times or more. CDR3 sequence reads: CASSYTRSGAAFF. In DNA, the CDR3 is TGTGCCAGCAGTTATACCCGCTCGGGAGCAGCTTTCTTT. The chain uses TRBV6-2 or TRBV6-3 and TRBJ1-1, with unresolved D. Germline loops: CDR1 MNHEY, CDR2 SVGEGT. Trimming stripped 3 bases from V and 10 bases from J, with 15 bases between. This CDR3 region has 13 residues.

This clonotype was seen only a few times. The chain recombines TRBV20-1 with TRBJ2-7; D tentatively fits TRBD1 or TRBD2 (5 bases each). Between the trimmed V and J ends, which lost 0 bases and 4 bases, there was a span of 13 bases. The CDR3 runs 14 residues. CDR1 DFQATT and CDR2 SNEGSKA come from the germline V gene (reference sequence). CDR3 sequence reads: CSARDLGRMYEQYF. DNA of the CDR3: TGCAGTGCTAGAGATCTGGGACGGATGTACGAGCAGTACTTC.

CDR3 amino acids: CASSLSSDRGRVRYTGELFF. The CDR3 DNA reads TGTGCCAGCAGCTTATCCTCGGACAGGGGCCGCGTTAGATACACCGGGGAGCTGTTTTTT. This rearrangement joins TRBV7-3 to TRBJ2-2; TRBD1 agrees at 9 bases. V shed 2 bases, J shed 3 bases, and the junction held 16 bases outside the gene matches. CDR1 and CDR2 (germline): SGHTA, FQGTGA. The CDR3 consists of 20 residues.

This clonotype was detected only a few times. The chain joins TRBV7-6 to TRBJ1-4; D is uncertain. The CDR3 loop spans 14 amino acids. Trimming stripped 2 bases from V and 6 bases from J, with 10 bases between. CDR1 is SGHVS, CDR2 FNYEAQ, per germline. The CDR3 nucleotides are TGTGCCAGCAGCTTATCTGGGGAGGATGAAAAACTGTTTTTT. Translating it yields CASSLSGEDEKLFF.

This chain joins TRBV12-3 or TRBV12-4 and TRBJ2-5; D call uncertain. Trimming stripped 5 bases from V and 5 bases from J, with 15 bases between. This CDR3 comprises 14 residues. The CDR3 reads CASSGDSRRETQYF. The CDR3 region has the DNA TGTGCCAGCAGTGGCGACTCCCGGCGGGAGACCCAGTACTTC.

In this sample, this clonotype turned up a few times. The J gene is TRBJ2-5, the V gene TRBV21-1; the table's D gene call, TRBD2, was not cross checked with the DNA. The DNA end favors TRBJ2-7, so the J call may be wrong. TRBV21-1 is recorded as a pseudogene. The CDR3 has 15 amino acids. CDR3 loop: CASSKGEGRPYEQYF. The CDR3 bases are TGTGCCAGCAGCAAAGGAGAGGGCAGGCCGTACGAGCAGTACTTC.

This clonotype has ten or more counts. The chain employs TRBV6-1 and TRBJ1-2, with a tentative D call TRBD1 (5 bases). The CDR3 runs 12 residues. The V end was cut by 4 bases, the J end by 4 bases, with 7 bases between. Germline CDR1 MNHNS, CDR2 SASEGT. The CDR3 here is CASSVGTYGYTF. The CDR3 DNA is TGTGCCAGCAGTGTTGGGACCTATGGCTACACCTTC.

The chain has TRBV29-1 and TRBJ2-5; D not resolved. Germline CDR1 reads SQVTM; CDR2 reads ANQGSEA. Trimming cost V 7 bases and J 0 bases, with 12 bases left between them. The CDR3 contains 13 residues. CDR3 in DNA: TGCAGCGCCGGAGCTTGGTACCAAGAGACCCAGTACTTC. It is translated as CSAGAWYQETQYF. Full variable domain (rest looked up from reference TRBV29-1 and TRBJ2-5): SAVISQKPSRDICQRGTSLTIQCQVDSQVTMMFWYRQQPGQSLTLIATANQGSEATYESGFVIDKFPISRPNLTFSTLTVSNMSPEDSSIYLCSAGAWYQETQYFGPGTRLLVL.

This clonotype turned up a few times. The chain couples TRBV9 to TRBJ1-1; 8 positions match TRBD1. Germline-derived CDR1 and CDR2 are SGDLS and YYNGEE. This CDR3 comprises 14 residues. With 3 bases clipped from V and 1 base from J, the junction kept 2 bases outside the gene matches. CDR3 bases: TGTGCCAGCAGCGGACAGGGGACGAACACTGAAGCTTTCTTT. It encodes CASSGQGTNTEAFF.

The chain uses TRBV24-1 and TRBJ2-7; D is perhaps TRBD2 (6 bases). With 5 bases removed from V and 5 bases from J, the gap between germline ends came to 12 bases. This CDR3 has 13 amino acids. Germline V gene lookup returns CDR1 KGHDR and CDR2 SFDVKD. CDR3 in DNA: TGTGCCACCAGTGTCTCGGGGGACGACGAGCAGTACTTC. It is translated as CATSVSGDDEQYF.

This clonotype was found a few times. This chain links TRBV5-1 with TRBJ2-7; 9 bases agree with TRBD2. CDR1 and CDR2 from the germline V gene are SGHRS and YFSETQ. Trimming at V came to 2 bases and at J to 6 bases, leaving 12 bases not matched to a gene. The length of the CDR3 is 16 residues. CDR3 nucleotides: TGCGCCAGCAGCTTTTCCTTAGCGGGAGTCGAAGGCGAGCAGTACTTC. This translates into CASSFSLAGVEGEQYF.

The chain combines TRBV12-3 or TRBV12-4 with TRBJ2-2; D might be TRBD1 (6 bases). Deletions cut 3 bases from V and 2 bases from J, with 10 bases between. The CDR3 is made up of 15 amino acids. The CDR3 DNA reads as TGTGCCAGCAGTTTGTCACAGGGTAACACCGGGGAGCTGTTTTTT. Its protein product is CASSLSQGNTGELFF.

This clonotype was observed a handful of times. This chain links TRBV6-5 with TRBJ1-4, with 8 bases matching TRBD1. V trimming: 2 bases; J trimming: 11 bases; junction bases outside the gene matches: 4. Germline-derived CDR1 and CDR2 are MNHEY and SVGAGI. The CDR3 contains 13 residues. The CDR3 nucleotides read TGTGCCAGCAGTTACACTGACAGGGGCAAACTGTTTTTT. Translated, it gives CASSYTDRGKLFF.

This sequence joins TRBV5-6 and TRBJ2-7; the match to TRBD2 covers 11 bases. CDR3 length equals 16 residues. Germline trimming cut 4 bases from V and 2 bases from J; bases unmatched to any gene: 8. Germline CDR1 and CDR2: SGHDT and YYEEEE. This CDR3 is CASSGTSGSFTYEQYF. The CDR3, as DNA: TGTGCCAGCAGCGGGACTAGCGGAAGCTTCACCTACGAGCAGTACTTC.

A few counts support this clonotype. The chain uses TRBV7-9 and TRBJ1-2; 7 nucleotides match TRBD1. The CDR3 sequence is 14 residues long. Trimming at V came to 2 bases and at J to 7 bases, leaving 7 bases not matched to a gene. CDR1 and CDR2 from the germline V gene are SEHNR and FQNEAQ (reference sequence). CDR3 coding DNA: TGTGCCAGCAGCTTAATCCAGGGGGGGAGTGGCTACACCTTC. This codes for CASSLIQGGSGYTF.

This clonotype was seen ten or more times. V and J are TRBV28 and TRBJ1-2; D possibly corresponds to TRBD1 (6 bases). The germline V gene has CDR1 MDHEN and CDR2 SYDVKM. The CDR3 extends over 14 amino acids. V was pared by 2 bases and J by 0 bases, with 7 bases between. DNA of the CDR3: TGTGCCAGCAGTTTAAGGGGGGCTAACTATGGCTACACCTTC. Amino acid sequence: CASSLRGANYGYTF.

This clonotype has a handful of counts. The V call is TRBV28, the J call TRBJ2-1; D might be TRBD1 (5 bases). The J call may be incorrect, as the DNA end agrees better with TRBJ2-5. Germline CDR1 and CDR2: MDHEN and SYDVKM. The CDR3 extends over 14 amino acids. CDR3 nucleotide sequence: TGTGCCAGCCAACCGCCAGGGCTAATAGAGACCCAGTACTTC. It is translated as CASQPPGLIETQYF.

The chain joins TRBV12-3 or TRBV12-4 to TRBJ2-1, with D possibly being TRBD2 (5 bases). Trimming stripped 7 bases from V and 6 bases from J, with 16 bases between. This CDR3 has 14 residues. In nucleotides, the CDR3 is TGTGCCAGCACCCCACGGAGGACTCTCAATGAGCAGTTCTTC. This encodes CASTPRRTLNEQFF.

For this clonotype: At one of its ends the junction is not consistent with the germline gene, which may arise from a read error. The chain links TRBV4-3 to TRBJ2-5, with TRBD1 matching over 8 bases. The J call may be wrong; the DNA end is better matched by TRBJ2-7. The germline gives CDR1 LGHNA, CDR2 YSLEER. The CDR3 runs 14 residues. The CDR3 protein is CASSRGQGRYEQYF. The CDR3 coding sequence is TGTGCCAGCAGCCGTGGACAGGGTCGCTACGAGCAGTACTTC.

The chain combines TRBV28 with TRBJ2-1; 12 bases agree with TRBD2. The V gene end was trimmed by 6 bases and the J gene end by 10 bases; junction bases not matched to a gene: 7. The germline CDR1 and CDR2 sequences are MDHEN and SYDVKM. CDR3 size: 14 residues. The CDR3 region is CASRLAGGVDEQFF. CDR3 DNA sequence: TGTGCCAGCAGGCTAGCGGGAGGGGTAGACGAGCAGTTCTTC.

This rearrangement joins TRBV28 to TRBJ2-7; D gene unclear. Per germline, CDR1 MDHEN and CDR2 SYDVKM. The CDR3 loop spans 14 amino acids. The V gene lost 2 bases and the J gene lost 4 bases, with 12 bases spanning the gap. CDR3 nucleotides: TGTGCCAGCAGTTTAAGCGTTAGGTGGTACGAGCAGTACTTC. It is translated as CASSLSVRWYEQYF.

This clonotype was seen a handful of times. This chain uses TRBV6-5 with TRBJ1-2; TRBD1 matches 12 bases. Germline assignment: CDR1 MNHEY and CDR2 SVGAGI. The CDR3 has 16 amino acids. Losses at the gene ends were 5 bases for V and 7 bases for J; bases not matched to a gene: 11. The CDR3 protein is CASSGQKGQGAFGYTF. CDR3 sequence (DNA): TGTGCCAGCAGTGGACAGAAGGGACAGGGGGCTTTTGGCTACACCTTC.

J is TRBJ2-7 and V is TRBV7-3, with a weak D call TRBD1 (6 bases). Per the germline V gene, CDR1 is SGHTA and CDR2 is FQGTGA. V lost 5 bases, J lost 2 bases, and 16 bases lay in between. This CDR3 spans 15 amino acids. CDR3: CASSLFLGAPYEQYF. The CDR3 bases are TGTGCCAGCAGCCTTTTTTTGGGGGCGCCCTACGAGCAGTACTTC.

This clonotype showed up just a few times. The junction differs from germline at one of its ends, possibly a read error. This chain connects TRBV27 to TRBJ1-4, with 8 bases lining up with TRBD1. CDR3 length: 19 residues. From germline, CDR1 is MNHEY and CDR2 SMNVEV (reference sequence). CDR3 nucleotides: TGTGCCAGCAGTTTATCGAGGGACAGGAGGGGGATAACTAATGAAAAACTGTTCTTT. This sequence encodes CASSLSRDRRGITNEKLFF.

V and J are TRBV29-1 and TRBJ2-4; D is unclear. The CDR3 has 12 residues. Deletions cut 1 base from V and 5 bases from J, with 6 bases between. From germline, CDR1 is SQVTM and CDR2 ANQGSEA. The CDR3, as DNA: TGCAGCGTTGAAGGCTTGGAAAACATTCAGTACTTC. Translating gives CSVEGLENIQYF.

The chain has TRBV29-1 and TRBJ2-7, with 11 bases aligning to TRBD2. The length of the CDR3 is 14 residues. V was pared by 7 bases and J by 3 bases, with 8 bases of the junction left unmatched. Germline V CDR1 and CDR2: SQVTM, ANQGSEA. In nucleotides, the CDR3 is TGCAGCGCCGAACTAGCGGGGGTTTACTACGAGCAGTACTTC. The encoded protein is CSAELAGVYYEQYF.

The chain couples TRBV4-1 to TRBJ2-5; possibly TRBD1 for D (6 bases). Between the trimmed V and J ends, which lost 4 bases and 5 bases, there was a span of 14 bases. CDR1 and CDR2 (germline): MGHRA, YSYEKL. The CDR3 extends over 14 amino acids. Written as DNA, the CDR3 is TGCGCCAGCAGCCCCCTGGGGACATATGAGACCCAGTACTTC. This encodes CASSPLGTYETQYF.